This T cell receptor beta chain was identified in a study of T-cell memory formation after mild COVID-19. About the research overall: TCR clusters were mostly donor specific.

Constant-segment primers served in 5'RACE that generated TCR alpha and TCR beta cDNA libraries bearing sample barcodes and UMIs. TCRdb re-analysed the 5' RACE reads in MiXCR, keeping a single row per CDR3 protein. The profile shows about 160,000 distinct CDR3 sequences, around 30% of them singletons. Trimming cost V 2 bases and J 7 bases; bases outside gene matches: 11. The CDR3 has 17 amino acids. The V gene's germline CDR1 is MGHRA and CDR2 YSYEKL. Whole-study results and caveats: Whereas later expanders leaned CD4+, clones contracting day 15 to 85 showed a balanced CD4/CD8 makeup.

This clonotype was seen only a few times. Its antigen is still unknown. The sequence was obtained from an adult woman who had mild COVID-19 (a few samples of this study predate the infection). Cell type and time point are not known. V usage is TRBV4-1 and J usage is TRBJ2-3, with TRBD2 matching over 11 bases. The specimen was PBMCs or a T cell subset sorted from them (not recorded which). Here the CDR3 reads CASSQSLAGGAGNTQYF. The DNA of the CDR3 is TGCGCCAGCAGCCAATCGCTAGCGGGGGGCGCCGGGAATACGCAGTATTTT.